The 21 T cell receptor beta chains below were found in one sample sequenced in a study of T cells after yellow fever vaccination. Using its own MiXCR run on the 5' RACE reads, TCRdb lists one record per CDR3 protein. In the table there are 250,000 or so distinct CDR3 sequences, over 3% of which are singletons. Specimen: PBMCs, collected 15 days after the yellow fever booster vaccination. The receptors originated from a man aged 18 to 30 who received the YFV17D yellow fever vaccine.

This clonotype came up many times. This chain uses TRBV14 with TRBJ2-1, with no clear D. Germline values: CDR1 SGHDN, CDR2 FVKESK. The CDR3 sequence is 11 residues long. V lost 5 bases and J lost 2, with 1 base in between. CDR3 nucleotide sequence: TGTGCCAGCAGCACCTACAATGAGCAGTTCTTC. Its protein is CASSTYNEQFF.

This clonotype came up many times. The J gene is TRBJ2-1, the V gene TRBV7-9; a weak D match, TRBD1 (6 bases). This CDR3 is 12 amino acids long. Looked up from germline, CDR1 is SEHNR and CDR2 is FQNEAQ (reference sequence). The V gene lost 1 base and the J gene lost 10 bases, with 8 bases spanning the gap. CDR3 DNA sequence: TGTGCCAGCAGCTTAGGGGGGACAGAGCAGTTCTTC. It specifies CASSLGGTEQFF.

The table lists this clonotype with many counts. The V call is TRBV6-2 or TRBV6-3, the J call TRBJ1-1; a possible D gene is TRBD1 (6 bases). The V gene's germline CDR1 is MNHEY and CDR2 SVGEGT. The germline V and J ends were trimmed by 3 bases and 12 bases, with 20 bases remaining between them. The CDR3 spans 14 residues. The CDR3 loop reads CASSYPGGGLTTFF. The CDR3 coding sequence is TGTGCCAGCAGTTATCCCGGAGGGGGGCTAACAACTTTCTTT.

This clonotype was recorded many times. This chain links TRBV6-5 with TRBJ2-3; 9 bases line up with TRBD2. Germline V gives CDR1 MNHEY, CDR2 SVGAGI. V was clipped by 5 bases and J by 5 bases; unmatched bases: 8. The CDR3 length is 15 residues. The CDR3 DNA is TGTGCCAGCAGTCCCTGGCGGGGGGGAGAAGATACGCAGTATTTT. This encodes CASSPWRGGEDTQYF.

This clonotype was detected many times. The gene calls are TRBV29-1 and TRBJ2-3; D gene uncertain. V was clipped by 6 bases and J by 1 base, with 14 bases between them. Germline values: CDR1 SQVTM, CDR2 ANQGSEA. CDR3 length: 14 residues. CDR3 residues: CSVVSMERTDTQYF. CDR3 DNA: TGCAGCGTCGTGTCGATGGAACGCACAGATACGCAGTATTTT.

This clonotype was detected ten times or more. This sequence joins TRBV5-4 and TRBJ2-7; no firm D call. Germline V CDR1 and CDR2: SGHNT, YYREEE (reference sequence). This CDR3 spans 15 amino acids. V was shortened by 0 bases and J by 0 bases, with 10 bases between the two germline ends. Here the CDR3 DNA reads TGTGCCAGCAGCTTGGGCATTTCCAACTCCTACGAGCAGTACTTC. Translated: CASSLGISNSYEQYF.

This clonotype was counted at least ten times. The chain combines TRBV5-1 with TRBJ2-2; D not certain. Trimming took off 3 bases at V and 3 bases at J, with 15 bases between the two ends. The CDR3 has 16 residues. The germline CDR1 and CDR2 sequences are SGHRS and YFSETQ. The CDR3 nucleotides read TGCGCCAGCAGCTATGGTAATTCGGGCGACACCGGGGAGCTGTTTTTT. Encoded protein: CASSYGNSGDTGELFF.

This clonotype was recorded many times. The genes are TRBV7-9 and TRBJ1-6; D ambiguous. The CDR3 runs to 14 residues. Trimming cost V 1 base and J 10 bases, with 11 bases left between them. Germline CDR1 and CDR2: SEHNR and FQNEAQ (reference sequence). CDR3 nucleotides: TGTGCCAGCAGCTTAGTTAGAGAGATGTCACCCCTCCACTTT. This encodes CASSLVREMSPLHF.

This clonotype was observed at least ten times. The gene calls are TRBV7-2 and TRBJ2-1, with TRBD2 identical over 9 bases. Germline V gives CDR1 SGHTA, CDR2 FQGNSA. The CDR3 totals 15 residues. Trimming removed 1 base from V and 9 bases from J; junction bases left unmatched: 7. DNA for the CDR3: TGTGCCAGCAGCTTAGTTGCGGGGGGGCTCAGTGAGCAGTTCTTC. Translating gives CASSLVAGGLSEQFF.

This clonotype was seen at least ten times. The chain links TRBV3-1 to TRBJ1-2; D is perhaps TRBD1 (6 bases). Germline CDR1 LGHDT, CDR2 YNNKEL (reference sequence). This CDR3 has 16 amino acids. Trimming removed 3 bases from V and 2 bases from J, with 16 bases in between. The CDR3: CASSQPGAGRNYGYTF. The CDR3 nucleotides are TGTGCCAGCAGCCAGCCGGGGGCAGGGCGCAACTATGGCTACACCTTC.

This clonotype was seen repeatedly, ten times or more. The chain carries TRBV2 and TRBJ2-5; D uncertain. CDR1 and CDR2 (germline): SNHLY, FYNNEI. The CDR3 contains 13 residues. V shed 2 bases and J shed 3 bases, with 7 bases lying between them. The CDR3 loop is CASSERSEETQYF. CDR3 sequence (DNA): TGTGCCAGCAGTGAACGAAGCGAAGAGACCCAGTACTTC.

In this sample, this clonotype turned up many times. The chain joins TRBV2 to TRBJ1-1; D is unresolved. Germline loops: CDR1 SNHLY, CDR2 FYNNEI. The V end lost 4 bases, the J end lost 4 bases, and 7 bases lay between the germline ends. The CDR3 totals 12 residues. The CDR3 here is CASSVTTTEAFF. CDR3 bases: TGTGCCAGCAGTGTCACAACCACTGAAGCTTTCTTT.

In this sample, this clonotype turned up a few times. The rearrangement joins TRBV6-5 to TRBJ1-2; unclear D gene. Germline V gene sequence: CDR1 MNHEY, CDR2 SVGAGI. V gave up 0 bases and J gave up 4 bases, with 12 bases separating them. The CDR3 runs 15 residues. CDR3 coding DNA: TGTGCCAGCAGTTACTCGATCCGTGGGGTCTATGGCTACACCTTC. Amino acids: CASSYSIRGVYGYTF.

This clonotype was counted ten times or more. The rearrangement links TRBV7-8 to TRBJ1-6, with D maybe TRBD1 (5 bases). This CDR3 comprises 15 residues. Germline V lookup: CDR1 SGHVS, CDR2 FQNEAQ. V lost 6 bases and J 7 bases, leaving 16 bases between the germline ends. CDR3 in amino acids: CASRREGQLNSPLHF. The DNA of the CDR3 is TGTGCCAGCAGAAGGGAGGGGCAATTAAATTCACCCCTCCACTTT.

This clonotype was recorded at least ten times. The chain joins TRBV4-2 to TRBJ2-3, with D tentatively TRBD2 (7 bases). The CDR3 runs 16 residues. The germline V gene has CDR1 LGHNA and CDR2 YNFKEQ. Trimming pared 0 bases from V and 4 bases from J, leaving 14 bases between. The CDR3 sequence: CASSQDLGGAPDTQYF. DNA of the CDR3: TGTGCCAGCAGCCAAGATTTAGGGGGGGCCCCAGATACGCAGTATTTT.

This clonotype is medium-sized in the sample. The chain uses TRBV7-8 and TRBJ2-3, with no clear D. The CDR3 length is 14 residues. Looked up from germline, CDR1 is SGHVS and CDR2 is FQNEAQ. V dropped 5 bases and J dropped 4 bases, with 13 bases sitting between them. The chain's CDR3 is CASSLRAGSDTQYF. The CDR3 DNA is TGTGCCAGCAGCCTTCGTGCCGGGTCAGATACGCAGTATTTT. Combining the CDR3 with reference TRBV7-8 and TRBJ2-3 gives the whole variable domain GAGVSQSPRYKVAKRGQDVALRCDPISGHVSLFWYQQALGQGPEFLTYFQNEAQLDKSGLPSDRFFAERPEGSVSTLKIQRTQQEDSAVYLCASSLRAGSDTQYFGPGTRLTVL.

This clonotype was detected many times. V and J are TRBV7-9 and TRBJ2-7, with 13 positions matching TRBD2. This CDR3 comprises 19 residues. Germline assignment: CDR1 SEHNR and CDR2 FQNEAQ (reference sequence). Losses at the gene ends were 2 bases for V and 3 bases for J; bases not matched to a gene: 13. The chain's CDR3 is CASSLRTAELAGGDYEQYF. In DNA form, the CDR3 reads TGTGCCAGCAGCTTACGTACGGCTGAACTAGCGGGGGGGGACTACGAGCAGTACTTC.

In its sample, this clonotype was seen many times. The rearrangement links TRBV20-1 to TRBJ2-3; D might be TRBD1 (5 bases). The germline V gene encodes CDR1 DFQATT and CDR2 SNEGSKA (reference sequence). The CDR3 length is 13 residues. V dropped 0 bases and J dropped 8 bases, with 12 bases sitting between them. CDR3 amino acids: CSARDLSQGTQYF. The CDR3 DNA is TGCAGTGCTAGAGATCTGTCCCAGGGTACGCAGTATTTT.

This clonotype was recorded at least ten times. In DNA, the CDR3 is TGTGCCAGCAGCTTCAGCGAGACAGGGGAGGGTGAAAAACTGTTTTTT. Protein: CASSFSETGEGEKLFF. This rearrangement joins TRBV12-3 or TRBV12-4 to TRBJ1-4, with TRBD1 identical over 8 bases. Trimming cost V 6 bases and J 7 bases; bases outside gene matches: 13. The CDR3 has 16 amino acids.

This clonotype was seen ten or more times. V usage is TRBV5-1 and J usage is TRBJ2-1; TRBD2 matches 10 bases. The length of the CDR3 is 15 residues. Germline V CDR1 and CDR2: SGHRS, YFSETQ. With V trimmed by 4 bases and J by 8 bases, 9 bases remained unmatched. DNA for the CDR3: TGCGCCAGCAGCGGGGGATCCGGGACTAGCGATGAGCAGTTCTTC. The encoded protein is CASSGGSGTSDEQFF.

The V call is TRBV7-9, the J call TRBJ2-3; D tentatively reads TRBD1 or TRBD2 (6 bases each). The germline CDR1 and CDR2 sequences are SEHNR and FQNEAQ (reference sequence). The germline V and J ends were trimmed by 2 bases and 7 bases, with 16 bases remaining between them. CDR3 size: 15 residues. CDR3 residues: CASSLRPGARNTQYF. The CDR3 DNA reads TGTGCCAGCAGCTTACGACCGGGGGCGAGGAATACGCAGTATTTT.